The rows below give T cell receptor beta chains drawn from one sample of a study of long-term antiretroviral therapy in people with HIV. TCRdb's table, derived via immunoSEQ multiplex PCR, lists solely in-frame clones and lacks some. The sample consists of around 30,000 clones, 93% of them appearing once. The specimen comprised unsorted PBMCs, sampled 6.2 years after starting antiretroviral therapy. Receptors originate from a man aged 40-55 years with HIV. Each CDR3 is given with its conserved first and last residue. The D gene is left open where the match is weak. Clone size is given for some rows only: seen once, a few or many times, or a class if the clone is expanded.

d_gene: -
abundance: -
j_gene: TRBJ1-3
v_gene: TRBV7-6
CDR3nt: TGTGCCAGCAGCTCGCGGGTAGATGGCGGGGCGAGTGGAAACACCATATATTTT
CDR3aa: CASSSRVDGGASGNTIYF

d_gene: -
abundance: once
j_gene: TRBJ2-4
v_gene: TRBV7-2
CDR3nt: TGTGCCAGCGGTAGACCCGACGCCAAAAACATTCAGTACTTC
CDR3aa: CASGRPDAKNIQYF

d_gene: -
abundance: -
j_gene: TRBJ2-3
v_gene: TRBV19
CDR3nt: TGTGCCAGTAGTATGGTGGATACGCAGTATTTT
CDR3aa: CASSMVDTQYF

d_gene: -
abundance: -
j_gene: TRBJ2-1
v_gene: TRBV9
CDR3nt: TGTGCCAGCAGCGTACCGAGGGGGGACGAGTTCAATGAGCAGTTCTTC
CDR3aa: CASSVPRGDEFNEQFF

d_gene: TRBD2
abundance: -
j_gene: TRBJ2-1
v_gene: TRBV19
CDR3nt: TGTGCCAGTAGTCCTAGCGGCTCTTACAATGAGCAGTTCTTC
CDR3aa: CASSPSGSYNEQFF

d_gene: TRBD2
abundance: -
j_gene: TRBJ2-4
v_gene: TRBV4-1
CDR3nt: TGCGCCAGCAGCCAAGATCCGGGGGGGGACTTAGCCAAAAACATTCAGTACTTC
CDR3aa: CASSQDPGGDLAKNIQYF

d_gene: TRBD1
abundance: -
j_gene: TRBJ2-7
v_gene: TRBV13
CDR3nt: TGTGCCAGCAGCTCGGCGGACAGGGCCTACGAGCAGTACTTC
CDR3aa: CASSSADRAYEQYF

d_gene: -
abundance: -
j_gene: TRBJ2-7
v_gene: TRBV4-2
CDR3nt: TGTGCCAGCAGCCCCGGACAGAACCCCCACGAGCAGTACTTC
CDR3aa: CASSPGQNPHEQYF

d_gene: -
abundance: -
j_gene: TRBJ2-7
v_gene: TRBV7-2
CDR3nt: TGTGCCAGCAGCCCAAGAGGTAGCGCCTACGAGCAGTACTTC
CDR3aa: CASSPRGSAYEQYF

d_gene: -
abundance: -
j_gene: TRBJ1-1
v_gene: TRBV11-2
CDR3nt: TGTGCCAGCATCGGGGGGCTGAACACTGAAGCTTTCTTT
CDR3aa: CASIGGLNTEAFF

d_gene: -
abundance: -
j_gene: TRBJ1-4
v_gene: TRBV6-1
CDR3nt: TGTGCCAGCAGTGCCAGACCACCAACTAATGAAAAACTGTTTTTT
CDR3aa: CASSARPPTNEKLFF

d_gene: -
abundance: -
j_gene: TRBJ2-7
v_gene: TRBV19
CDR3nt: TGTGCCAGTAGTACAGGGATCCTCCTCAACGAGCAGTACTTC
CDR3aa: CASSTGILLNEQYF

d_gene: -
abundance: -
j_gene: TRBJ1-6
v_gene: TRBV12-5
CDR3nt: TGTGCTAGTGGTTTGGTACCTAATTCACCCCTCCACTTT
CDR3aa: CASGLVPNSPLHF

d_gene: -
abundance: -
j_gene: TRBJ2-2
v_gene: TRBV11-3
CDR3nt: TGTGCCAGCAGCAGACAGCCGAACACCGGGGAGCTGTTTTTT
CDR3aa: CASSRQPNTGELFF

d_gene: -
abundance: -
j_gene: TRBJ1-2
v_gene: TRBV6-1
CDR3nt: TGTGCCAGCAGTGAAGAAGGGACACTTACTGGCTACACCTTC
CDR3aa: CASSEEGTLTGYTF

d_gene: -
abundance: -
j_gene: TRBJ1-2
v_gene: TRBV19
CDR3nt: TGTGCCAGTAGTATAGATCGGCCTCTCTATGGCTACACCTTC
CDR3aa: CASSIDRPLYGYTF

d_gene: TRBD2
abundance: -
j_gene: TRBJ2-1
v_gene: TRBV11-2
CDR3nt: TGTGCCAGCAGCTTAGTTGGACTAGCGGGAGGGGAGCAGTTCTTC
CDR3aa: CASSLVGLAGGEQFF

d_gene: -
abundance: -
j_gene: TRBJ1-1
v_gene: TRBV20-1
CDR3nt: TGCAGTGCTGCCGACGGCCCTGAAGCTTTCTTT
CDR3aa: CSAADGPEAFF

d_gene: TRBD2
abundance: once
j_gene: TRBJ2-3
v_gene: TRBV7-9
CDR3nt: TGTGCCAGCAGCCTCGGACTAGCGACTACAGATACGCAGTATTTT
CDR3aa: CASSLGLATTDTQYF

d_gene: -
abundance: -
j_gene: TRBJ2-7
v_gene: TRBV28
CDR3nt: TGTGCCAGCAGCTTAGGGTTCCCCGACGAGCAGTACTTC
CDR3aa: CASSLGFPDEQYF

d_gene: -
abundance: -
j_gene: TRBJ2-7
v_gene: TRBV11-2
CDR3nt: TGTGCCAGCAGCTTAGGGCCGATACTCTACGAGCAGTACTTC
CDR3aa: CASSLGPILYEQYF

d_gene: TRBD2
abundance: -
j_gene: TRBJ2-7
v_gene: TRBV13
CDR3nt: TGTGCCAGCAGCTCAGGGTGGGGGGGATCAACGTCCTACGAGCAGTACTTC
CDR3aa: CASSSGWGGSTSYEQYF

d_gene: -
abundance: -
j_gene: TRBJ2-5
v_gene: TRBV28
CDR3nt: TGTGCCAGCAGGATCACCGGGATTCAAGAGACCCAGTACTTC
CDR3aa: CASRITGIQETQYF

d_gene: -
abundance: once
j_gene: TRBJ2-5
v_gene: TRBV9
CDR3nt: TGTGCCAGCAGCGGAGGGAGGATTTCAGTAGAGACCCAGTACTTC
CDR3aa: CASSGGRISVETQYF

d_gene: TRBD1
abundance: -
j_gene: TRBJ2-2
v_gene: TRBV5-6
CDR3nt: TGTGCCAGCAGCTTTGACAGGGGTTACACCGGGGAGCTGTTTTTT
CDR3aa: CASSFDRGYTGELFF

d_gene: TRBD1
abundance: -
j_gene: TRBJ2-7
v_gene: TRBV19
CDR3nt: TGTGCCAGTAAACCGACAGGGACCTACGAGCAGTACTTC
CDR3aa: CASKPTGTYEQYF

d_gene: -
abundance: -
j_gene: TRBJ2-7
v_gene: TRBV5-1
CDR3nt: TGCGCCAGCAGCTTGGCGGGGACCTCCTACGAGCAGTACTTC
CDR3aa: CASSLAGTSYEQYF

d_gene: TRBD2
abundance: few
j_gene: TRBJ2-7
v_gene: TRBV9
CDR3nt: TGTGCCAGCAGCTACTCGGCGGGAGCCTACGAGCAGTACTTC
CDR3aa: CASSYSAGAYEQYF

d_gene: -
abundance: -
j_gene: TRBJ2-1
v_gene: TRBV6-5
CDR3nt: TGTGCCAGCAGTTTGAGGAGCTCCTACAATGAGCAGTTCTTC
CDR3aa: CASSLRSSYNEQFF

d_gene: -
abundance: -
j_gene: TRBJ2-7
v_gene: TRBV10-2
CDR3nt: TGCGCCAGCAGTGAATGGGGAGACGAGCAGTACTTC
CDR3aa: CASSEWGDEQYF

d_gene: TRBD1
abundance: -
j_gene: TRBJ2-5
v_gene: TRBV5-6
CDR3nt: TGTGCCAGCAGCCCCGGGACAGGGCCCTCGCAGGAGACCCAGTACTTC
CDR3aa: CASSPGTGPSQETQYF

d_gene: TRBD2
abundance: -
j_gene: TRBJ2-7
v_gene: TRBV27
CDR3nt: TGTGCCAGCAGTTTGGCCAGCGGGACCCACGAGCAGTACTTC
CDR3aa: CASSLASGTHEQYF

d_gene: -
abundance: -
j_gene: TRBJ2-7
v_gene: TRBV9
CDR3nt: TGTGCCAGCAGCCTCAGTTCCTCCGGGACTGGAGGGTCCTACGAGCAGTACTTC
CDR3aa: CASSLSSSGTGGSYEQYF

d_gene: -
abundance: -
j_gene: TRBJ2-1
v_gene: TRBV21-1
CDR3nt: TGTGCCAGCAGCAAAGGGTCTGTAGCGCCGAGCTCCTACAATGAGCAGTTCTTC
CDR3aa: CASSKGSVAPSSYNEQFF

d_gene: -
abundance: -
j_gene: TRBJ2-1
v_gene: TRBV5-4
CDR3nt: TGTGCCAGCAGCTTAAGTCAGGGAACCTACAATGAGCAGTTCTTC
CDR3aa: CASSLSQGTYNEQFF

d_gene: -
abundance: once
j_gene: TRBJ2-3
v_gene: TRBV12-5
CDR3nt: TGTGCTAGTGGTTTGGTACGATTGCGGGTCGAGCGTAATAGCACAGATACGCAGTATTTT
CDR3aa: CASGLVRLRVERNSTDTQYF

d_gene: -
abundance: -
j_gene: TRBJ2-1
v_gene: TRBV19
CDR3nt: TGTGCCAGTAGGGAGGAGGGTCCCAATGAGCAGTTCTTC
CDR3aa: CASREEGPNEQFF

d_gene: TRBD2
abundance: -
j_gene: TRBJ2-5
v_gene: TRBV7-9
CDR3nt: TGTGCCACGGGGGGTACGACCCAGTACTTC
CDR3aa: CATGGTTQYF

d_gene: -
abundance: once
j_gene: TRBJ1-2
v_gene: TRBV30
CDR3nt: TGTGCCTGGAGCCGCCAGGCGGGTGGCTACACCTTC
CDR3aa: CAWSRQAGGYTF

d_gene: -
abundance: -
j_gene: TRBJ1-5
v_gene: TRBV7-9
CDR3nt: TGTGCCAGCAGCTCCGACAGCACGAGCCAGCCCCAGCATTTT
CDR3aa: CASSSDSTSQPQHF

d_gene: -
abundance: -
j_gene: TRBJ1-1
v_gene: TRBV19
CDR3nt: TGTGCCAGTAGAGAGGACACGAACACTGAAGCTTTCTTT
CDR3aa: CASREDTNTEAFF

d_gene: -
abundance: -
j_gene: TRBJ2-7
v_gene: TRBV7-9
CDR3nt: TGTGCCAGCAGCTTAACAGGTCTTGAGCAGTACTTC
CDR3aa: CASSLTGLEQYF

d_gene: TRBD2
abundance: -
j_gene: TRBJ2-7
v_gene: TRBV7-2
CDR3nt: TGTGCCAGCAGCTTAGCAGGGGGACTAGCGGGAGCCTACGAGCAGTACTTC
CDR3aa: CASSLAGGLAGAYEQYF